The entry below gives a single T cell receptor (beta chain) sequence along with its context. Its antigen is not known. V lost 0 bases, J lost 4 bases, and 6 bases stayed unmatched. Germline V lookup: CDR1 SGDLS, CDR2 YYNGEE. This CDR3 comprises 15 residues. The sample belongs to a study of T cell responses to AZD1222 COVID-19 vaccine. Sequenced by immunoSEQ multiplex PCR; TCRdb stores in-frame clones only, minus some. The sample contains 140,000 to 150,000 clones, approximately 88% of which appear only once. Whole-study findings and limits: Spike-specific TCR breadth rose after two AZD1222 doses, and depth rose as well. Most donors were white British and more were female, and clonal diversity was possibly underestimated. CD4 TCRs associated with vaccination spanned spike, dominating at 160-218 and 743-854. Repertoire collection took place solely once the T cell response had peaked.

The sample here was peripheral blood, taken on day 0 of AZD1222 vaccination. This receptor was taken from an adult in good health. The V gene is TRBV9, the J gene TRBJ2-5, with 7 bases lining up with TRBD2. Here the CDR3 reads CASSVGAGEIETQYF. CDR3 sequence (DNA): TGTGCCAGCAGCGTAGGGGCGGGGGAGATAGAGACCCAGTACTTC.